A single sample gave rise to the 31 T cell receptor beta chains below, sequenced in a study of blood T cell repertoires in COVID-19. Method: immunoSEQ multiplex PCR; TCRdb's copy keeps in-frame clones and lacks some. The sample lists over 150,000 clones, 65% to 80% seen once, with under 15% in the top ten. The sample consisted of peripheral blood. The receptors shown here come from a woman in her 50s with acute or convalescent COVID-19.

V and J are TRBV18 and TRBJ1-5, with 9 nucleotides matching TRBD1. The CDR3 loop spans 17 amino acids. Germline values: CDR1 KGHSH, CDR2 LQKENI. With 6 bases clipped from V and 1 base from J, the junction kept 10 bases outside the gene matches. This CDR3 is CASSPRVDRGSNQPQHF. CDR3 nucleotides: TGTGCCAGCTCGCCCAGAGTGGACAGGGGAAGCAATCAGCCCCAGCATTTT.

V and J are TRBV5-8 and TRBJ1-5; TRBD1 agrees at 8 bases. Germline V lookup: CDR1 SGHTS, CDR2 YDEGEE. This CDR3 has 15 residues. V trimming: 3 bases; J trimming: 4 bases; junction bases outside the gene matches: 6. CDR3 protein: CASSSHHRGNQPQHF. The CDR3 DNA reads as TGTGCCAGCAGCTCCCACCACAGGGGGAATCAGCCCCAGCATTTT. Using reference TRBV5-8 and TRBJ1-5 for the parts outside the CDR3, the full variable domain is EAGVTQSPTHLIKTRGQQATLRCSPISGHTSVYWYQQALGLGLQFLLWYDEGEERNRGNFPPRFSGRQFPNYSSELNVNALELEDSALYLCASSSHHRGNQPQHFGDGTRLSIL.

This clone was counted a few times. This chain connects TRBV7-9 to TRBJ2-5; 9 bases align to TRBD2. The CDR3 totals 16 residues. In germline, CDR1 is SEHNR, CDR2 FQNEAQ (reference sequence). With 5 bases clipped from V and 4 bases from J, the junction kept 11 bases outside the gene matches. The CDR3 coding sequence is TGTGCCAGCAGCCCCCTCTGGCGGGAGGGCCGAGAGACCCAGTACTTC. Protein product: CASSPLWREGRETQYF.

This chain connects TRBV6-5 to TRBJ1-3; D is possibly TRBD1 (6 bases). In germline, CDR1 is MNHEY, CDR2 SVGAGI. The CDR3 is 14 amino acids. The V end was cut by 6 bases, the J end by 3 bases, with 12 bases between. The DNA for the CDR3 is TGTGCCAGCAGCGCTGGACAGAGTGGAAACACCATATATTTT. Translation gives CASSAGQSGNTIYF.

The chain carries TRBV7-2 and TRBJ2-5; 7 nucleotides agree with TRBD2. The CDR3 contains 17 residues. CDR1 is SGHTA and CDR2 is FQGNSA in the germline V gene. The V and J ends lost 1 base and 7 bases, in that order; junction bases with no gene match: 15. DNA of the CDR3: TGTGCCAGCAGCTTAGAGGGGAGCGGGACCTCCCGAGGGACCCAGTACTTC. It encodes CASSLEGSGTSRGTQYF.

CDR3: CAISEFQGGNQPQHF. The CDR3 DNA sequence: TGTGCCATCAGTGAGTTCCAGGGTGGTAATCAGCCCCAGCATTTT. The V gene is TRBV10-3, the J gene TRBJ1-5; perhaps TRBD1 as D (5 bases). V was pared by 1 base and J by 4 bases, with 11 bases between. This CDR3 is built from 15 residues. Per the germline V gene, CDR1 is ENHRY and CDR2 is SYGVKD.

V usage is TRBV2 and J usage is TRBJ2-1, with 9 bases aligning to TRBD2. CDR1 and CDR2 from the germline V gene are SNHLY and FYNNEI. The CDR3 has 16 amino acids. Trimming cost V 0 bases and J 8 bases; bases outside gene matches: 8. The CDR3 DNA reads TGTGCCAGCAGTGAAGCGGACCTAGCGGGGTTCCATGAGCAGTTCTTC. It specifies CASSEADLAGFHEQFF.

The chain couples TRBV28 to TRBJ1-6; TRBD1 might be the D (5 bases). The germline V gene has CDR1 MDHEN and CDR2 SYDVKM. There are 14 residues in the CDR3. V was trimmed by 2 bases and J by 6 bases, leaving 8 bases between them. The CDR3 coding sequence is TGTGCCAGCAGTTTAGGAGGGGTTAATTCACCCCTCCACTTT. Translating gives CASSLGGVNSPLHF.

The rearrangement uses TRBV9 and TRBJ1-2; 7 bases map to TRBD1. Germline V gives CDR1 SGDLS, CDR2 YYNGEE. CDR3 length equals 17 residues. The J segment lost 0 bases and the V segment lost 4 bases, leaving 12 bases of the junction unmatched. This CDR3 reads CASSSYLGQTANYGYTF. CDR3 bases: TGTGCCAGCAGCTCCTACCTGGGACAGACAGCTAACTATGGCTACACCTTC.

The chain links TRBV5-4 to TRBJ2-3; D is perhaps TRBD2 (6 bases). The germline gives CDR1 SGHNT, CDR2 YYREEE (reference sequence). CDR3 size: 14 residues. V was clipped by 2 bases and J by 3 bases, with 10 bases between them. For the CDR3, the DNA is TGTGCCAGCAGCTTATTCGGGGGAACAGATACGCAGTATTTT. Translation gives CASSLFGGTDTQYF. Complete variable domain (other parts from reference TRBV5-4 and TRBJ2-3): ETGVTQSPTHLIKTRGQQVTLRCSSQSGHNTVSWYQQALGQGPQFIFQYYREEENGRGNFPPRFSGLQFPNYSSELNVNALELDDSALYLCASSLFGGTDTQYFGPGTRLTVL.

This chain joins TRBV19 and TRBJ1-1; 7 positions match TRBD1. This CDR3 contains 13 residues. Germline V CDR1 and CDR2: LNHDA, SQIVND (reference sequence). With V trimmed by 4 bases and J by 4 bases, 3 bases remained unmatched. CDR3 in amino acids: CASSKGAGTEAFF. For the CDR3, the DNA is TGTGCCAGTAGTAAGGGGGCTGGCACTGAAGCTTTCTTT.

The chain links TRBV12-3 or TRBV12-4 to TRBJ2-7; D might be TRBD2 (6 bases). The ends were cut back, 7 bases at V and 3 bases at J, with 10 bases in the middle. The CDR3 spans 12 residues. The CDR3 reads CASTAGFYEQYF. As DNA, the CDR3 is TGTGCCAGCACCGCGGGATTCTACGAGCAGTACTTC.

The chain is built from TRBV24-1 and TRBJ2-3, with 9 positions matching TRBD2. Germline values: CDR1 KGHDR, CDR2 SFDVKD. The CDR3 extends over 16 amino acids. With 1 base clipped from V and 5 bases from J, the junction kept 6 bases outside the gene matches. CDR3 sequence reads: CATSDLGREGRDTQYF. CDR3 in DNA: TGTGCCACCAGTGATTTAGGGCGGGAGGGCAGAGATACGCAGTATTTT.

J is TRBJ1-6 and V is TRBV19, with D uncertain. The CDR3 loop spans 18 amino acids. Trimming removed 2 bases from V and 9 bases from J, with 23 bases in between. The germline CDR1 and CDR2 sequences are LNHDA and SQIVND (reference sequence). CDR3 in DNA: TGTGCCAGTAGTATAATGGCAGCCCAAACCGGGAGGATTTCACCCCTCCACTTT. Amino acids: CASSIMAAQTGRISPLHF.

The chain uses TRBV5-4 and TRBJ2-7; 11 bases map to TRBD2. V gave up 4 bases and J gave up 0 bases; unmatched junction bases: 6. The V gene's germline CDR1 is SGHNT and CDR2 YYREEE (reference sequence). The CDR3 length is 16 residues. CDR3 sequence: CASSSGGLAASYEQYF. CDR3 nucleotide sequence: TGTGCCAGCAGCAGCGGGGGACTAGCGGCCTCCTACGAGCAGTACTTC.

This chain uses TRBV28 with TRBJ1-2; D ambiguous. V was pared by 2 bases and J by 4 bases, with 11 bases between. CDR3 length: 14 residues. Germline-derived CDR1 and CDR2 are MDHEN and SYDVKM. The CDR3 DNA reads as TGTGCCAGCAGTTTACCAGGAGGGTTCTATGGCTACACCTTC. This sequence encodes CASSLPGGFYGYTF.

This clone is a singleton in its sample. The chain joins TRBV18 to TRBJ1-1; the D is unclear. CDR3 length equals 15 residues. V was trimmed by 4 bases and J by 0 bases, leaving 12 bases between them. The germline V gene has CDR1 KGHSH and CDR2 LQKENI. CDR3 DNA: TGTGCCAGCTCACTAGGGTCGGGGATGAACACTGAAGCTTTCTTT. The encoded protein is CASSLGSGMNTEAFF. Full variable domain (remainder filled in from reference TRBV18 and TRBJ1-1): NAGVMQNPRHLVRRRGQEARLRCSPMKGHSHVYWYRQLPEEGLKFMVYLQKENIIDESGMPKERFSAEFPKEGPSILRIQQVVRGDSAAYFCASSLGSGMNTEAFFGQGTRLTVV.

This chain connects TRBV30 to TRBJ1-6; unclear D gene. V was pared by 7 bases and J by 5 bases, with 12 bases between. This CDR3 has 13 residues. Germline loops: CDR1 GTSNPN, CDR2 SVGIG (reference sequence). The CDR3 is CALKTEDNSPLHF. CDR3 in DNA: TGTGCCTTAAAGACTGAGGATAATTCACCCCTCCACTTT.

At least ten counts were recorded for this clone. Other DNA sequences in the same sample also yield this CDR3. The chain links TRBV19 to TRBJ2-1; 8 bases are a match to TRBD2. Losses at the gene ends were 4 bases for V and 0 bases for J; bases not matched to a gene: 2. The germline V gene has CDR1 LNHDA and CDR2 SQIVND (reference sequence). The CDR3 is 15 residues long. CDR3 DNA sequence: TGTGCCAGTAGTACCACTAGCGGCTCCTACAATGAGCAGTTCTTC. It yields the protein CASSTTSGSYNEQFF.

This clone appeared once. The V gene is TRBV6-5, the J gene TRBJ2-2; TRBD1 agrees at 8 bases. The CDR3 is 15 residues long. The V and J ends lost 10 bases and 2 bases, in that order; junction bases with no gene match: 9. Germline CDR1 and CDR2: MNHEY and SVGAGI. The CDR3 DNA is TGTGCCACCTGGACAGGGAGGTCAAACACCGGGGAGCTGTTTTTT. This translates into CATWTGRSNTGELFF.

Only a few counts were recorded for this clone. The V call is TRBV6-2 or TRBV6-3, the J call TRBJ2-2; D perhaps matches TRBD1 (5 bases). The CDR3 length is 17 residues. Trimming removed 4 bases from V and 4 bases from J, with 19 bases in between. Germline CDR1 and CDR2: MNHEY and SVGEGT. CDR3 loop: CASSSSTVFRSTGELFF. DNA of the CDR3: TGTGCCAGCAGTTCCTCGACAGTCTTCCGGTCCACCGGGGAGCTGTTTTTT.

This clone was recorded only once. V gene TRBV7-2 combines with J gene TRBJ2-3; D may be TRBD2 (5 bases). CDR3 size: 14 residues. Germline V gene data show CDR1 as SGHTA and CDR2 as FQGNSA. V lost 4 bases, J lost 6 bases, and 14 bases lay in between. The CDR3 sequence: CASSSSTSFDTQYF. In nucleotides, the CDR3 is TGTGCCAGCAGCTCCTCCACTAGTTTCGATACGCAGTATTTT.

The chain uses TRBV3-1 (or the pseudogene TRBV3-2) and TRBJ2-7; 8 bases align to TRBD1. Per germline, CDR1 LGHDT and CDR2 YNNKEL (reference sequence). V shed 3 bases and J 5 bases; nucleotides not matched to a gene: 6. The CDR3 is made up of 14 amino acids. DNA of the CDR3: TGTGCCAGCAGCCAGTGGGACAGGATCCACGAGCAGTACTTC. Its translation is CASSQWDRIHEQYF.

This chain uses TRBV5-4 with TRBJ1-2, with D possibly being TRBD1 (5 bases). V lost 3 bases, J lost 7 bases, and 10 bases lay in between. Germline-derived CDR1 and CDR2 are SGHNT and YYREEE (reference sequence). This CDR3 contains 12 residues. The CDR3 DNA is TGTGCCAGCAGCTCGGGGGGGGTTGGCTACACCTTC. Translated: CASSSGGVGYTF.

The V gene is TRBV7-2, the J gene TRBJ1-1; 7 positions match TRBD1. CDR1 and CDR2 (germline): SGHTA, FQGNSA. The V gene end was trimmed by 6 bases and the J gene end by 8 bases; junction bases not matched to a gene: 12. CDR3 length equals 14 residues. CDR3 in DNA: TGTGCCAGCAGTTTTCCGGGACAGCGACCCGAAGCTTTCTTT. This translates into CASSFPGQRPEAFF.

The table lists this clone with a few counts. The CDR3 DNA reads TGTGCCAGCAGTCTGGACAGGGCGGGCGAAAAACTGTTTTTT. This sequence encodes CASSLDRAGEKLFF. The J gene is TRBJ1-4, the V gene TRBV27, with 8 nucleotides matching TRBD1. Germline CDR1 MNHEY, CDR2 SMNVEV (reference sequence). This CDR3 spans 14 amino acids. V was clipped by 5 bases and J by 8 bases; unmatched bases: 7.

The chain carries TRBV6-4 and TRBJ2-3, with 9 nucleotides matching TRBD2. With V trimmed by 4 bases and J by 6 bases, 11 bases remained unmatched. The CDR3 totals 16 residues. Germline CDR1 and CDR2: MRHNA and SNTAGT. The CDR3 loop reads CASSVVAAGGLDTQYF. CDR3 coding DNA: TGTGCCAGCAGTGTCGTCGCGGCGGGGGGGTTGGATACGCAGTATTTT.

The rearrangement joins TRBV20-1 to TRBJ1-4; D might be TRBD1 (6 bases). The V and J ends lost 3 bases and 3 bases respectively, with 20 bases between them. CDR3 length equals 17 residues. The germline V gene has CDR1 DFQATT and CDR2 SNEGSKA (reference sequence). The chain's CDR3 is CSASPAGAGGPNEKLFF. DNA for the CDR3: TGCAGTGCTAGTCCCGCAGGGGCGGGGGGTCCTAATGAAAAACTGTTTTTT.

V and J are TRBV6-6 and TRBJ1-6; possible D gene TRBD1, 6 bases. The CDR3 is 16 residues long. V dropped 2 bases and J dropped 10 bases, with 18 bases sitting between them. CDR1 and CDR2 (germline): MNHNY, SVGAGI (reference sequence). The DNA of the CDR3 is TGTGCCAGCAGTTACGACTTCACAGGGTCGTGGTCACCCCTCCACTTT. This gives the protein CASSYDFTGSWSPLHF.

Only one count was recorded for this clone. The chain is built from TRBV5-6 and TRBJ2-5; 14 nucleotides align to TRBD2. The CDR3 totals 16 residues. CDR1 and CDR2 from the germline V gene are SGHDT and YYEEEE. V was pared by 5 bases and J by 6 bases, with 9 bases of the junction left unmatched. CDR3 DNA sequence: TGTGCCAGCAGATTCGGGACTAGCGGGAGAGGGAAGACCCAGTACTTC. Encoded protein: CASRFGTSGRGKTQYF.

J is TRBJ1-4 and V is TRBV28; 10 nucleotides line up with TRBD1. The germline V gene encodes CDR1 MDHEN and CDR2 SYDVKM. This CDR3 is 17 amino acids long. The J segment lost 7 bases and the V segment lost 4 bases, leaving 12 bases of the junction unmatched. The CDR3 here is CASSSSGTGALGEKLFF. The CDR3 nucleotides are TGTGCCAGCAGTTCCTCCGGGACAGGGGCCTTGGGTGAAAAACTGTTTTTT.